These 25 T cell receptor beta chains came from one sample sequenced in a study of cytomegalovirus exposure and HLA in healthy donors. Measured with immunoSEQ multiplex PCR; TCRdb has only the in-frame clones, and not every one. The sample holds a few hundred thousand clones, 75% to 90% seen once. Input material: PBMCs. The receptors come from a woman aged 18-29 years in good health and CMV-seronegative.

This clone was seen ten or more times. The J gene is TRBJ2-7, the V gene TRBV6-6; D may be TRBD1 (6 bases). The CDR3 length is 12 residues. V lost 5 bases and J lost 4, with 9 bases in between. Germline V lookup: CDR1 MNHNY, CDR2 SVGAGI (reference sequence). CDR3 in amino acids: CASSTQGYEQYF. The CDR3 region has the DNA TGTGCCAGCAGTACACAGGGATACGAGCAGTACTTC.

V is TRBV6-5 and J is TRBJ1-4; D gene ambiguous. CDR1 and CDR2 (germline): MNHEY, SVGAGI. The CDR3 extends over 15 amino acids. The V end was cut by 2 bases, the J end by 3 bases, with 10 bases between. The CDR3: CASSYLSNSNEKLFF. CDR3 DNA sequence: TGTGCCAGCAGTTACCTATCTAACTCTAATGAAAAACTGTTTTTT.

This clone was seen a handful of times. The chain links TRBV4-1 to TRBJ2-7; weak D call: TRBD2 (7 bases). CDR3 length equals 15 residues. V was cut by 1 base and J by 0 bases, with 10 bases left in between. The germline V gene encodes CDR1 MGHRA and CDR2 YSYEKL. CDR3 in amino acids: CASSQARGPSYEQYF. CDR3 in DNA: TGCGCCAGCAGCCAAGCGCGGGGGCCCTCCTACGAGCAGTACTTC.

J is TRBJ1-1 and V is TRBV29-1, with TRBD1 matching over 7 bases. The CDR3 runs 12 residues. V lost 4 bases, J lost 6 bases, and 5 bases stayed unmatched. From germline, CDR1 is SQVTM and CDR2 ANQGSEA. DNA for the CDR3: TGCAGCGTTGTCACCCAGGGGGCTGAAGCTTTCTTT. Residues: CSVVTQGAEAFF. The variable domain in full, completed from reference TRBV29-1 and TRBJ1-1, reads SAVISQKPSRDICQRGTSLTIQCQVDSQVTMMFWYRQQPGQSLTLIATANQGSEATYESGFVIDKFPISRPNLTFSTLTVSNMSPEDSSIYLCSVVTQGAEAFFGQGTRLTVV.

In regard to this clone: The conserved phenylalanine or tryptophan normally closing the CDR3 is absent here, so this likely arose from a read error. The limits of the CDR3 on the DNA are not certain, so only TCRdb's listed CDR3 is given. This chain joins TRBV7-8 and TRBJ2-7; TRBD2 was called by the table and not checked on the DNA. Inclusive of both ends, the CDR3 amounts to 13 amino acids. Per the germline V gene, CDR1 is SGHVS and CDR2 is FQNEAQ. The CDR3 loop reads CASSSTITGFSFL.

The chain carries TRBV10-2 and TRBJ2-1; 13 bases are shared with TRBD2. The CDR3 runs 16 residues. From germline, CDR1 is WSHSY and CDR2 SAAADI. The junction had 8 bases not matched to a gene; V was cut back by 4 bases and J by 8 bases. The CDR3 loop is CASSGLAGGRIDEQFF. DNA for the CDR3: TGCGCCAGCAGTGGACTAGCGGGGGGTAGAATCGATGAGCAGTTCTTC.

The chain recombines TRBV27 with TRBJ1-1; 9 bases map to TRBD1. The CDR3 runs 13 residues. Germline-derived CDR1 and CDR2 are MNHEY and SMNVEV (reference sequence). V shed 6 bases, J shed 5 bases, and the junction held 4 bases outside the gene matches. The CDR3 coding sequence is TGTGCCAGCAGGGGACAGGGTCGAACTGAAGCTTTCTTT. As protein: CASRGQGRTEAFF.

The CDR3 DNA reads as TGTGCCAGCAGCGACCTTCTGGGGAGCGGTTCACCCCTCCACTTT. Translating it yields CASSDLLGSGSPLHF. The chain is built from TRBV2 and TRBJ1-6; D is undetermined. V gave up 6 bases and J gave up 9 bases, with 18 bases separating them. CDR1 and CDR2 from the germline V gene are SNHLY and FYNNEI. This CDR3 contains 15 residues.

The rearrangement links TRBV14 to TRBJ2-1, with TRBD2 as a possible D gene (6 bases). Looked up from germline, CDR1 is SGHDN and CDR2 is FVKESK. V dropped 5 bases and J dropped 7 bases, with 15 bases sitting between them. The CDR3 is 14 residues long. DNA for the CDR3: TGTGCCAGCAGCGCCCGGGGGTCCCGAAATGAGCAGTTCTTC. This translates into CASSARGSRNEQFF.

The gene calls are TRBV19 and TRBJ2-7, with 11 positions matching TRBD2. The CDR3 has 14 residues. Looked up from germline, CDR1 is LNHDA and CDR2 is SQIVND (reference sequence). The V gene end was trimmed by 4 bases and the J gene end by 2 bases; junction bases not matched to a gene: 1. CDR3 in DNA: TGTGCCAGTAGTAGACTAGCGGGAACCTACGAGCAGTACTTC. Its translation: CASSRLAGTYEQYF.

V gene TRBV6-5 combines with J gene TRBJ2-7, with 8 positions matching TRBD2. Losses at the gene ends were 2 bases for V and 1 base for J; bases not matched to a gene: 4. CDR3 length: 15 amino acids. CDR1 MNHEY and CDR2 SVGAGI come from the germline V gene. The CDR3: CASSYGAGESYEQYF. CDR3 bases: TGTGCCAGCAGTTACGGAGCGGGGGAGTCCTACGAGCAGTACTTC.

This chain joins TRBV28 and TRBJ2-3; 8 bases agree with TRBD1. J lost 1 base, V lost 6 bases, and 6 bases had no gene match. CDR3 length: 15 amino acids. From germline, CDR1 is MDHEN and CDR2 SYDVKM. CDR3 bases: TGTGCCAGCAGAACAGGGGGACAGCGCACAGATACGCAGTATTTT. It is translated as CASRTGGQRTDTQYF. Drawing the rest from reference TRBV28 and TRBJ2-3, the complete variable domain is DVKVTQSSRYLVKRTGEKVFLECVQDMDHENMFWYRQDPGLGLRLIYFSYDVKMKEKGDIPEGYSVSREKKERFSLILESASTNQTSMYLCASRTGGQRTDTQYFGPGTRLTVL.

The chain links TRBV6-5 to TRBJ1-1; 7 bases line up with TRBD1. The CDR3 consists of 14 residues. V was clipped by 2 bases and J by 4 bases; unmatched bases: 4. From germline, CDR1 is MNHEY and CDR2 SVGAGI. The CDR3 DNA sequence: TGTGCCAGCAGTTACAGGGGGCTGGTCACTGAAGCTTTCTTT. It yields the protein CASSYRGLVTEAFF.

The chain carries TRBV7-8 and TRBJ1-1; 7 nucleotides match TRBD1. Germline CDR1 reads SGHVS; CDR2 reads FQNEAQ. V trimming: 5 bases; J trimming: 1 base; junction bases outside the gene matches: 7. There are 15 residues in the CDR3. The CDR3 DNA sequence: TGTGCCAGCAGCGTAAGACAGGGAGCGAACACTGAAGCTTTCTTT. Its translation is CASSVRQGANTEAFF.

The chain couples TRBV18 to TRBJ2-7; TRBD1 matches 10 bases. Germline assignment: CDR1 KGHSH and CDR2 LQKENI. The CDR3 totals 16 residues. V shed 5 bases, J shed 2 bases, and the junction held 9 bases outside the gene matches. The CDR3 is CASSTWRDRGTYEQYF. DNA for the CDR3: TGTGCCAGCTCAACCTGGAGGGACAGGGGAACCTACGAGCAGTACTTC. Drawing the rest from reference TRBV18 and TRBJ2-7, the complete variable domain is NAGVMQNPRHLVRRRGQEARLRCSPMKGHSHVYWYRQLPEEGLKFMVYLQKENIIDESGMPKERFSAEFPKEGPSILRIQQVVRGDSAAYFCASSTWRDRGTYEQYFGPGTRLTVT.

V and J are TRBV6-1 and TRBJ1-1; D might be TRBD1 (5 bases). This CDR3 region has 13 residues. CDR1 and CDR2 (germline): MNHNS, SASEGT. V lost 8 bases and J 1 base, leaving 11 bases between the germline ends. In DNA, the CDR3 is TGTGCCAGCCTGGGGCAGGGGAACACTGAAGCTTTCTTT. Its protein product is CASLGQGNTEAFF.

The chain is built from TRBV5-8 and TRBJ1-3, with D hard to call. Germline assignment: CDR1 SGHTS and CDR2 YDEGEE. The length of the CDR3 is 17 residues. The V end lost 3 bases, the J end lost 4 bases, and 20 bases lay between the germline ends. The DNA of the CDR3 is TGTGCCAGCAGCTCGTATGGGAGGTCTTCTCCAGGAAACACCATATATTTT. Translation: CASSSYGRSSPGNTIYF.

The chain has TRBV7-9 and TRBJ2-1; the D is unclear. The germline CDR1 and CDR2 sequences are SEHNR and FQNEAQ (reference sequence). Between the trimmed V and J ends, which lost 1 base and 8 bases, there was a span of 12 bases. CDR3 length: 14 amino acids. CDR3 nucleotides: TGTGCCAGCAGCTTAGAGGCATCCCGGGATGAGCAGTTCTTC. It encodes CASSLEASRDEQFF.

The V call is TRBV29-1, the J call TRBJ1-2; D gene uncertain. V lost 4 bases and J 8 bases, leaving 14 bases between the germline ends. CDR1 SQVTM and CDR2 ANQGSEA come from the germline V gene. The CDR3 runs 12 residues. The CDR3 DNA sequence: TGCAGCGTTGTAGAGGTTAAGGAGGGCTACACCTTC. Translating it yields CSVVEVKEGYTF. The full variable domain, rest sourced from reference TRBV29-1 and TRBJ1-2, is SAVISQKPSRDICQRGTSLTIQCQVDSQVTMMFWYRQQPGQSLTLIATANQGSEATYESGFVIDKFPISRPNLTFSTLTVSNMSPEDSSIYLCSVVEVKEGYTFGSGTRLTVV.

This chain connects TRBV5-1 to TRBJ1-2, with D possibly TRBD1 on 6 matching bases. The germline gives CDR1 SGHRS, CDR2 YFSETQ. The CDR3 is 15 residues long. Between the trimmed V and J ends, which lost 0 bases and 3 bases, there was a span of 12 bases. The CDR3 DNA is TGCGCCAGCAGCTTGGTGCCGGGACACGACTATGGCTACACCTTC. Amino acids: CASSLVPGHDYGYTF.

This rearrangement joins TRBV5-6 to TRBJ2-7; TRBD2 agrees at 9 bases. CDR1 and CDR2 (germline): SGHDT, YYEEEE. This CDR3 region has 16 residues. Trimming cost V 0 bases and J 3 bases; bases outside gene matches: 7. CDR3 region: CASSLARLAGNYEQYF. Here the CDR3 DNA reads TGTGCCAGCAGCTTGGCAAGGCTAGCGGGAAACTACGAGCAGTACTTC.

The chain is built from TRBV30 and TRBJ2-2; 8 nucleotides agree with TRBD2. The CDR3 is made up of 14 amino acids. In germline, CDR1 is GTSNPN, CDR2 SVGIG (reference sequence). V shed 4 bases, J shed 7 bases, and the junction held 8 bases outside the gene matches. CDR3 sequence: CAWTGVAGHGELFF. CDR3 DNA: TGTGCCTGGACTGGAGTAGCGGGGCACGGGGAGCTGTTTTTT.

The chain employs TRBV15 and TRBJ2-1, with TRBD1 identical over 7 bases. The V gene's germline CDR1 is LNHNV and CDR2 YYDKDF (reference sequence). V lost 3 bases, J lost 7 bases, and 6 bases stayed unmatched. This CDR3 is 14 amino acids long. DNA for the CDR3: TGTGCCACCAGCAGCCCTGCACAGGGGAATGAGCAGTTCTTC. This codes for CATSSPAQGNEQFF.

The chain has TRBV9 and TRBJ2-7; 8 bases are shared with TRBD1. The V and J ends lost 4 bases and 3 bases, in that order; junction bases with no gene match: 9. The length of the CDR3 is 15 residues. Germline V CDR1 and CDR2: SGDLS, YYNGEE. The CDR3 protein is CASSPGQGWGYEQYF. In nucleotides, the CDR3 is TGTGCCAGCAGCCCTGGACAGGGTTGGGGCTACGAGCAGTACTTC.

For the CDR3, the DNA is TGTGCCAGCAGTGGTCAGGGGGAGTTCATATTGTACGAGCAGTTCTTC. Residues: CASSGQGEFILYEQFF. The chain links TRBV28 to TRBJ2-1, with 7 bases aligning to TRBD1. This CDR3 region has 16 residues. V shed 5 bases and J 10 bases; nucleotides not matched to a gene: 17. CDR1 MDHEN and CDR2 SYDVKM come from the germline V gene.